These 14 T cell receptor beta chains were sequenced from one sample in a study of human T cells and chemical hapten exposure. TCRdb called the RACE reads again in MiXCR, with one record for every CDR3 protein. The sample has tens of thousands of distinct CDR3 sequences; 10% to 14% are singletons. As to time point: patch test 3, about 24 weeks after DPC sensitization. Described treatment: therapeutic diphenylcyclopropenone sensitization with weekly scalp DPC. The source material was whole blood, sampled in connection with sensitization to the hapten diphenylcyclopropenone (DPC). The receptors shown here come from a woman between 45 and 60 years old with alopecia areata. Some clones in this sample may be carry-over from other donors' samples.

The chain's CDR3 is CASSSGNQCGYTF. Written as DNA, the CDR3 is TGTGCCAGCAGCTCCGGGAATCAGTGTGGCTACACCTTC. The chain carries TRBV5-6 and TRBJ1-2; D gene ambiguous. CDR1 SGHDT and CDR2 YYEEEE come from the germline V gene. The V gene lost 3 bases and the J gene lost 7 bases, with 13 bases spanning the gap. CDR3 size: 13 residues.

V gene TRBV11-2 combines with J gene TRBJ2-5, with 12 bases lining up with TRBD2. Germline V gene lookup returns CDR1 SGHAT and CDR2 FQNNGV. The CDR3 is 16 residues long. The J segment lost 1 base and the V segment lost 4 bases, leaving 4 bases of the junction unmatched. Here the CDR3 reads CASSSTTSGGQETQYF. The CDR3 DNA reads as TGTGCCAGCAGCTCAACGACTAGCGGGGGCCAAGAGACCCAGTACTTC.

The chain links TRBV14 to TRBJ2-3; 7 bases fit TRBD2. The ends lost 1 base at V and 2 bases at J; junction bases unmatched: 3. The CDR3 extends over 15 amino acids. The V gene's germline CDR1 is SGHDN and CDR2 FVKESK. The CDR3 sequence is CASSQGGLLTDTQYF. The CDR3 DNA sequence: TGTGCCAGCAGCCAAGGGGGACTACTCACAGATACGCAGTATTTT.

This clonotype was recorded at least ten times. The chain carries TRBV18 and TRBJ2-3; D gene unclear. Germline V CDR1 and CDR2: KGHSH, LQKENI. Trimming took 2 bases from V and 7 from J, leaving 10 bases between them. CDR3 size: 13 residues. The CDR3 DNA is TGTGCCAGCTCACCAACGGACCTTTATACGCAGTATTTT. Translated: CASSPTDLYTQYF.

The sample holds many counts of this clonotype. This chain uses TRBV6-1 with TRBJ2-7; D is ambiguous. The V end lost 2 bases, the J end lost 2 bases, and 10 bases lay between the germline ends. In germline, CDR1 is MNHNS, CDR2 SASEGT. The CDR3 runs 14 residues. CDR3: CASSERRSPYEQYF. The CDR3 nucleotides are TGTGCCAGCAGTGAAAGACGGTCCCCCTACGAGCAGTACTTC.

This sequence joins TRBV20-1 and TRBJ1-5, with D unclear. The ends were cut back, 3 bases at V and 0 bases at J, with 15 bases in the middle. This CDR3 region has 16 residues. Germline V gene data show CDR1 as DFQATT and CDR2 as SNEGSKA (reference sequence). CDR3 sequence reads: CSARVLSGPSNQPQHF. In nucleotides, the CDR3 is TGCAGTGCTAGGGTTCTGTCCGGGCCTAGCAATCAGCCCCAGCATTTT.

This clonotype was found a few times. The V call is TRBV7-6, the J call TRBJ2-7; no clear D gene. Germline CDR1 is SGHVS and CDR2 is FNYEAQ. Trimming cost V 4 bases and J 6 bases, with 16 bases left between them. The length of the CDR3 is 14 residues. The CDR3 region is CASSSPSGSREQYF. The CDR3 DNA is TGTGCCAGCAGCTCACCGTCCGGCTCACGCGAGCAGTACTTC.

A note on this clonotype: At one end, the junction sequence differs from germline, possibly due to a read error. The CDR3 nucleotides are TGTGCCAGTAGCATAGGCCCCTCCGGCTACACCTTC. This encodes CASSIGPSGYTF. The J gene is TRBJ1-2, the V gene TRBV19, with D unclear. Germline CDR1 reads LNHDA; CDR2 reads SQIVND (reference sequence). This CDR3 comprises 12 residues.

This clonotype was counted ten times or more. This chain joins TRBV15 and TRBJ2-6; D gene unclear. The germline gives CDR1 LNHNV, CDR2 YYDKDF (reference sequence). The V end lost 0 bases, the J end lost 2 bases, and 8 bases lay between the germline ends. The CDR3 loop spans 16 amino acids. CDR3 DNA sequence: TGTGCCACCAGCAGAGAGGGAAGGCCTGGGGCCAACGTCCTGACTTTC. Encoded protein: CATSREGRPGANVLTF.

This clonotype was found a few times. The chain joins TRBV20-1 to TRBJ2-3; D uncertain. With 4 bases removed from V and 5 bases from J, the gap between germline ends came to 13 bases. CDR1 is DFQATT and CDR2 is SNEGSKA in the germline V gene (reference sequence). This CDR3 contains 13 residues. The CDR3 sequence is CSAIARTGDTQYF. CDR3 nucleotides: TGCAGTGCTATCGCCAGGACGGGAGATACGCAGTATTTT.

This clonotype has more than one count but fewer than ten. J is TRBJ1-3 and V is TRBV29-1; 9 bases map to TRBD1. V was clipped by 0 bases and J by 12 bases; unmatched bases: 12. Looked up from germline, CDR1 is SQVTM and CDR2 is ANQGSEA. The CDR3 totals 15 residues. CDR3 region: CSVEDRPQGQGHIYF. Here the CDR3 DNA reads TGCAGCGTTGAAGACCGTCCCCAAGGACAGGGGCACATATATTTT.

A few counts support this clonotype. In nucleotides, the CDR3 is TGCAGTGGCGAGGGCGGGAGGGCCGGAAATGAGCAGTTCTTC. Its translation is CSGEGGRAGNEQFF. V and J are TRBV20-1 and TRBJ2-1, with 9 bases aligning to TRBD2. Per the germline V gene, CDR1 is DFQATT and CDR2 is SNEGSKA (reference sequence). The CDR3 runs to 14 residues. V lost 7 bases, J lost 7 bases, and 11 bases stayed unmatched.

The sample holds a few counts of this clonotype. The rearrangement uses TRBV30 and TRBJ2-7; a weak D match, TRBD2 (6 bases). V was clipped by 0 bases and J by 1 base, with 13 bases between them. The CDR3 totals 15 residues. Germline V lookup: CDR1 GTSNPN, CDR2 SVGIG (reference sequence). CDR3: CAWSVMGGISYEQYF. For the CDR3, the DNA is TGTGCCTGGAGTGTAATGGGGGGTATATCCTACGAGCAGTACTTC.

The chain combines TRBV7-2 with TRBJ2-3; possibly TRBD2 for D (6 bases). There are 15 residues in the CDR3. V was trimmed by 8 bases and J by 0 bases, leaving 15 bases between them. Germline V gene sequence: CDR1 SGHTA, CDR2 FQGNSA. The CDR3 DNA follows: TGTGCCAGCCGGGCGGAGGGCGTAAGCACAGATACGCAGTATTTT. Translation gives CASRAEGVSTDTQYF.